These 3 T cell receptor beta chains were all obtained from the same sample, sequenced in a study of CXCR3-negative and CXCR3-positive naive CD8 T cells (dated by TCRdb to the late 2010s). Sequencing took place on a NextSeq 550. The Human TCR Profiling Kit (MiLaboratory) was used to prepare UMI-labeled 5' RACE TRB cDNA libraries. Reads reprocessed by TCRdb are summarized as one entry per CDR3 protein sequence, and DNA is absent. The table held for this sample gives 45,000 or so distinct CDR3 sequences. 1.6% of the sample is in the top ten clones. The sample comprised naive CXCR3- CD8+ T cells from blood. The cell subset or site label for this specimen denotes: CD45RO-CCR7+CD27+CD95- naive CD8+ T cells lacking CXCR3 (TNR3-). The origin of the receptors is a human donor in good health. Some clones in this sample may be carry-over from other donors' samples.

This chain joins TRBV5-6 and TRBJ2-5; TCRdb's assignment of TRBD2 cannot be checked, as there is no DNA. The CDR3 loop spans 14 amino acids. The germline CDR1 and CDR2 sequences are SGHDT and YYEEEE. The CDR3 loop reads CASSFGPLGETQYF.

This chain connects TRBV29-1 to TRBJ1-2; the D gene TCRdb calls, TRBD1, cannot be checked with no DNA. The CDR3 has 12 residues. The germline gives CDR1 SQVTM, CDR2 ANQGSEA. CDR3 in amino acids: CSVIQGSGGYTF.

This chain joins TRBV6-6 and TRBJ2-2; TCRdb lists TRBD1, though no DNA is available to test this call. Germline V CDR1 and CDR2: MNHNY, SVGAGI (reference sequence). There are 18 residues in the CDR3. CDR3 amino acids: CASSYSAPGQVNTGELFF.